These 14 T cell receptor beta chains originate from one sample sequenced in a study of T cell responses to AZD1222 COVID-19 vaccine. Only in-frame clones appear in the TCRdb table, and some are missing; sequencing was by immunoSEQ multiplex PCR. The table records about 85,000 clones, 85% to 90% of them present only once. This sample comprised peripheral blood, obtained on day 0 of AZD1222 vaccination. These TCRs come from an adult in good health.

The CDR3 region has the DNA TGTGCCAGCAGCTCACTAGCGGGAGGGAGGGATGAGCAGTTCTTC. Protein product: CASSSLAGGRDEQFF. The rearrangement uses TRBV7-9 and TRBJ2-1, with TRBD2 identical over 13 bases. This CDR3 has 15 amino acids. Germline assignment: CDR1 SEHNR and CDR2 FQNEAQ (reference sequence). J lost 8 bases, V lost 4 bases, and 5 bases had no gene match. Based on the CDR3 plus reference TRBV7-9 and TRBJ2-1, the full variable domain is DTGVSQNPRHKITKRGQNVTFRCDPISEHNRLYWYRQTLGQGPEFLTYFQNEAQLEKSRLLSDRFSAERPKGSFSTLEIQRTEQGDSAMYLCASSSLAGGRDEQFFGPGTRLTVL.

The chain combines TRBV15 with TRBJ2-2; no firm D call. The V and J ends lost 5 bases and 10 bases respectively, with 11 bases between them. The CDR3 contains 12 residues. Germline V gives CDR1 LNHNV, CDR2 YYDKDF (reference sequence). The CDR3 sequence is CATSRATEELFF. The CDR3 coding sequence is TGTGCCACCAGCCGGGCCACAGAGGAGCTGTTTTTT.

The CDR3 nucleotides are TGTGCCAGCAGGCCATCCTTCGGGACAGGGCCGAGGACTGAAGCTTTCTTT. Amino acids: CASRPSFGTGPRTEAFF. The rearrangement links TRBV2 to TRBJ1-1; TRBD1 aligns across 9 bases. CDR1 is SNHLY, CDR2 FYNNEI, per germline. The CDR3 runs to 17 residues. Trimming removed 6 bases from V and 5 bases from J; junction bases left unmatched: 16.

Comment on this clone: Other DNA sequences of this sample code for an identical CDR3. J is TRBJ1-2 and V is TRBV28; D may be TRBD1 (6 bases). The length of the CDR3 is 13 residues. Germline V lookup: CDR1 MDHEN, CDR2 SYDVKM. V lost 5 bases and J lost 2, with 9 bases in between. CDR3 sequence: CASSLQGNYGYTF. As DNA, the CDR3 is TGTGCCAGCAGTCTCCAGGGGAACTATGGCTACACCTTC.

The V gene is TRBV6-2 or TRBV6-3, the J gene TRBJ2-1; TRBD1 matches 11 bases. This CDR3 contains 18 residues. Germline CDR1 is MNHEY and CDR2 is SVGEGT. The V gene end was trimmed by 2 bases and the J gene end by 6 bases; junction bases not matched to a gene: 12. The CDR3 nucleotides read TGTGCCAGCAGTTACCCTCGTTATGGCGGGACAGGGGGCAATGAGCAGTTCTTC. Residues: CASSYPRYGGTGGNEQFF.

This clone came up once. The rearrangement links TRBV7-3 to TRBJ1-1; 7 nucleotides agree with TRBD1. The trim removed 1 base at V and 1 base at J, leaving 3 bases unmatched. The germline V gene encodes CDR1 SGHTA and CDR2 FQGTGA. The CDR3 is 15 residues long. CDR3 region: CASSLSPGGNTEAFF. For the CDR3, the DNA is TGTGCCAGCAGCTTAAGTCCAGGGGGGAACACTGAAGCTTTCTTT.

The chain recombines TRBV27 with TRBJ1-2; 7 nucleotides match TRBD1. Germline assignment: CDR1 MNHEY and CDR2 SMNVEV (reference sequence). The CDR3 contains 15 residues. Trimming cost V 6 bases and J 2 bases; bases outside gene matches: 9. The CDR3 DNA sequence: TGTGCCAGCAGGCCCAGACAGGGAAGGAACTATGGCTACACCTTC. As protein: CASRPRQGRNYGYTF.

V is TRBV11-3 and J is TRBJ2-7; D is uncertain. V was trimmed by 2 bases and J by 2 bases, leaving 13 bases between them. The CDR3 length is 15 residues. The germline V gene has CDR1 SGHNT and CDR2 YENEEA. CDR3 sequence reads: CASSLLGGPPYEQYF. CDR3 DNA sequence: TGTGCCAGCAGCTTACTTGGCGGACCGCCCTACGAGCAGTACTTC.

This rearrangement joins TRBV5-6 to TRBJ2-7; D might be TRBD1 (6 bases). The V end was cut by 1 base, the J end by 9 bases, with 11 bases between. CDR3 length: 12 residues. Germline V gene lookup returns CDR1 SGHDT and CDR2 YYEEEE. In DNA, the CDR3 is TGTGCCAGCAGCTTGCAGGGGCCGCGGCAGTACTTC. Its translation: CASSLQGPRQYF.

This clone showed up just a few times. The chain combines TRBV10-3 with TRBJ2-3; possible D gene TRBD2, 5 bases. CDR1 is ENHRY, CDR2 SYGVKD, per germline. The CDR3 contains 13 residues. Between the trimmed V and J ends, which lost 7 bases and 2 bases, there was a span of 10 bases. The CDR3 DNA follows: TGTGCCATCATGGAGGCCTCCACAGATACGCAGTATTTT. This translates into CAIMEASTDTQYF.

This chain links TRBV28 with TRBJ2-7; D may be TRBD1 or TRBD2 (5 bases each). Per germline, CDR1 MDHEN and CDR2 SYDVKM. The ends were cut back, 5 bases at V and 1 base at J, with 9 bases in the middle. The CDR3 spans 13 residues. Here the CDR3 reads CASSPGPSYEQYF. The DNA of the CDR3 is TGTGCCAGCAGTCCGGGACCTTCCTACGAGCAGTACTTC.

J is TRBJ1-1 and V is TRBV5-4; maybe TRBD1 (5 bases). Deletions cut 0 bases from V and 1 base from J, with 13 bases between. Germline CDR1 reads SGHNT; CDR2 reads YYREEE (reference sequence). The CDR3 totals 16 residues. DNA of the CDR3: TGTGCCAGCAGCTTGGTCTCTTGGGGGAAGAACACTGAAGCTTTCTTT. Its protein product is CASSLVSWGKNTEAFF.

CDR3 sequence reads: CASSPPSSYEQYF. The CDR3 DNA is TGTGCCAGCTCACCTCCCAGCTCCTACGAGCAGTACTTC. The chain links TRBV18 to TRBJ2-7; D is unresolved. The CDR3 sequence is 13 residues long. The ends were cut back, 3 bases at V and 0 bases at J, with 6 bases in the middle. The germline V gene encodes CDR1 KGHSH and CDR2 LQKENI.

V usage is TRBV28 and J usage is TRBJ2-7; 11 nucleotides line up with TRBD2. V shed 2 bases, J shed 7 bases, and the junction held 10 bases outside the gene matches. Germline V CDR1 and CDR2: MDHEN, SYDVKM. CDR3 size: 16 residues. CDR3 in amino acids: CASSLPSLAGAWEQYF. The DNA for the CDR3 is TGTGCCAGCAGTTTACCTTCACTAGCGGGAGCTTGGGAGCAGTACTTC.